The 24 T cell receptor beta chains below all came from one sample that was sequenced in a study of blood T cell repertoires in COVID-19. Assay: immunoSEQ multiplex PCR; the TCRdb copy retains only in-frame clones and omits some. The table has 250,000 to 300,000 clones, more than 75% seen once. The source material was peripheral blood. Source of these receptors: a woman between 40 and 50 years old who had recovered from COVID-19.

This clone was seen just once. The V and J genes are TRBV3-1 (or the pseudogene TRBV3-2) and TRBJ1-6, with a weak D call TRBD1 (6 bases). CDR3 length: 14 amino acids. The germline CDR1 and CDR2 sequences are LGHDT and YNNKEL (reference sequence). V was cut by 4 bases and J by 14 bases, with 18 bases left in between. The CDR3 region has the DNA TGTGCCAGCAGCCCTTGGACAGAGGCGATAACCCTCCACTTT. As protein: CASSPWTEAITLHF.

The chain employs TRBV15 and TRBJ1-1; no firm D call. The CDR3 sequence is 12 residues long. Trimming took 1 base from V and 6 from J, leaving 6 bases between them. Germline CDR1 is LNHNV and CDR2 is YYDKDF (reference sequence). CDR3 DNA: TGTGCCACCAGCAGAGTAAGCGCTGAAGCTTTCTTT. Encoded protein: CATSRVSAEAFF.

The chain carries TRBV9 and TRBJ1-2, with a tentative D call TRBD1 (5 bases). The germline gives CDR1 SGDLS, CDR2 YYNGEE. V was clipped by 0 bases and J by 0 bases, with 9 bases between them. CDR3 size: 15 residues. CDR3 region: CASSVEDNANYGYTF. In nucleotides, the CDR3 is TGTGCCAGCAGCGTAGAGGACAATGCTAACTATGGCTACACCTTC.

The rearrangement joins TRBV27 to TRBJ2-7; 12 positions match TRBD1. Germline V gene sequence: CDR1 MNHEY, CDR2 SMNVEV (reference sequence). CDR3 length equals 15 residues. V was clipped by 1 base and J by 7 bases; unmatched bases: 5. CDR3 sequence: CASSLLGTGGSEQYF. The CDR3 DNA reads as TGTGCCAGCAGTTTATTAGGGACAGGGGGCTCAGAGCAGTACTTC.

This clone was seen only a few times. The rearrangement joins TRBV4-2 to TRBJ1-2; 8 bases are a match to TRBD1. CDR3 length: 14 residues. The germline V gene has CDR1 LGHNA and CDR2 YNFKEQ. The V gene end was trimmed by 4 bases and the J gene end by 8 bases; junction bases not matched to a gene: 9. The CDR3 nucleotides are TGTGCCAGCAGCCTCGGACAGGGCTCGAGAGGCTACACCTTC. It encodes CASSLGQGSRGYTF.

The chain joins TRBV13 to TRBJ1-2, with 8 bases aligning to TRBD1. Germline V CDR1 and CDR2: PRHDT, FYEKMQ (reference sequence). The CDR3 totals 16 residues. Losses at the gene ends were 5 bases for V and 5 bases for J; bases not matched to a gene: 13. CDR3 sequence: CASSPQTGEEGYGYTF. Here the CDR3 DNA reads TGTGCCAGCAGCCCTCAGACAGGGGAAGAGGGATATGGCTACACCTTC.

This clone was recorded only once. The V and J genes are TRBV5-5 and TRBJ1-1; 7 nucleotides match TRBD1. J lost 3 bases, V lost 3 bases, and 5 bases had no gene match. The CDR3 has 14 amino acids. Germline-derived CDR1 and CDR2 are SGHKS and YYEKEE (reference sequence). The CDR3 reads CASSSLQGDTEAFF. In DNA, the CDR3 is TGTGCCAGCAGCTCATTGCAGGGGGACACTGAAGCTTTCTTT.

The V and J genes are TRBV6-6 and TRBJ2-7; 8 positions match TRBD2. Unmatched junction bases numbered 9, after V lost 2 bases and J lost 3 bases. CDR1 and CDR2 from the germline V gene are MNHNY and SVGAGI (reference sequence). The CDR3 contains 16 residues. CDR3: CASSYRVGSGDYEQYF. Written as DNA, the CDR3 is TGTGCCAGCAGTTACCGGGTGGGTAGCGGGGACTACGAGCAGTACTTC.

The V gene is TRBV5-8, the J gene TRBJ2-5, with TRBD1 identical over 8 bases. Germline lookup yields CDR1 SGHTS and CDR2 YDEGEE. The CDR3 has 14 amino acids. V was pared by 2 bases and J by 6 bases, with 6 bases of the junction left unmatched. CDR3 amino acids: CASSFRQGRKTQYF. The CDR3 DNA sequence: TGTGCCAGCAGCTTCCGACAGGGGCGGAAGACCCAGTACTTC. Looking up the rest from reference TRBV5-8 and TRBJ2-5 gives the full variable domain: EAGVTQSPTHLIKTRGQQATLRCSPISGHTSVYWYQQALGLGLQFLLWYDEGEERNRGNFPPRFSGRQFPNYSSELNVNALELEDSALYLCASSFRQGRKTQYFGPGTRLLVL.

As DNA, the CDR3 is TGTGCCACCAGCCGACAGTTCCAGATCACTGAGCAGTTCTTC. Its protein is CATSRQFQITEQFF. The chain joins TRBV15 to TRBJ2-1, with a possible D match to TRBD1 (5 bases). Trimming left V 5 bases short and J 9 bases short, with 17 bases between. Germline lookup yields CDR1 LNHNV and CDR2 YYDKDF (reference sequence). The CDR3 runs 14 residues.

This clone appeared once. For the CDR3, the DNA is TGTGCCAGCAGTGAGGGTTTTCCAGCGGGGCAAGAGACCCAGTACTTC. This gives the protein CASSEGFPAGQETQYF. The rearrangement joins TRBV6-1 to TRBJ2-5; 7 bases line up with TRBD2. Germline trimming cut 3 bases from V and 2 bases from J; bases unmatched to any gene: 9. Germline CDR1 is MNHNS and CDR2 is SASEGT. CDR3 length equals 16 residues.

The V call is TRBV6-2 or TRBV6-3, the J call TRBJ1-2; 8 nucleotides line up with TRBD1. V was pared by 6 bases and J by 2 bases, with 8 bases of the junction left unmatched. The CDR3 totals 15 residues. Germline V gene data show CDR1 as MNHEY and CDR2 as SVGEGT. The DNA of the CDR3 is TGTGCCAGCAGCAACGTGGGACAGGACAACTATGGCTACACCTTC. As protein: CASSNVGQDNYGYTF.

The rearrangement links TRBV7-3 to TRBJ2-5, with TRBD2 matching 8 bases. The CDR3 is 15 residues long. J was trimmed by 4 bases and V by 5 bases; bases with no gene match: 9. The germline V gene has CDR1 SGHTA and CDR2 FQGTGA. CDR3 DNA: TGTGCCAGCAGCCCGAGGCGGGGGGCGGGAGAGACCCAGTACTTC. Amino acid sequence: CASSPRRGAGETQYF.

This clone has only a few counts. The J gene is TRBJ2-7, the V gene TRBV5-1; 9 bases agree with TRBD2. Germline V gene sequence: CDR1 SGHRS, CDR2 YFSETQ. The CDR3 runs 15 residues. V lost 5 bases, J lost 0 bases, and 6 bases stayed unmatched. The CDR3 loop reads CASRPGAGGSYEQYF. The CDR3 DNA follows: TGCGCCAGCAGACCTGGAGCGGGGGGCTCCTACGAGCAGTACTTC.

The V gene is TRBV9, the J gene TRBJ2-5; 9 bases match TRBD2. This CDR3 contains 16 residues. Germline CDR1 is SGDLS and CDR2 is YYNGEE. J was trimmed by 1 base and V by 3 bases; bases with no gene match: 7. Written as DNA, the CDR3 is TGTGCCAGCAGCGGCCCACAGCGGGGGGTCCAAGAGACCCAGTACTTC. Its translation is CASSGPQRGVQETQYF.

V is TRBV5-4 and J is TRBJ2-5, with no clear D. The CDR3 is made up of 14 amino acids. CDR1 and CDR2 (germline): SGHNT, YYREEE (reference sequence). V shed 0 bases and J shed 2 bases, with 8 bases lying between them. This CDR3 reads CASSLVRSQETQYF. As DNA, the CDR3 is TGTGCCAGCAGCTTGGTACGGTCGCAAGAGACCCAGTACTTC.

V and J are TRBV27 and TRBJ1-2, with 8 bases matching TRBD1. J lost 6 bases, V lost 8 bases, and 14 bases had no gene match. Germline assignment: CDR1 MNHEY and CDR2 SMNVEV (reference sequence). CDR3 length equals 15 residues. The CDR3 sequence: CASLPQGAVNDGYTF. CDR3 DNA: TGTGCCAGCTTACCCCAGGGGGCAGTTAATGATGGCTACACCTTC.

The rearrangement links TRBV5-1 to TRBJ1-1; perhaps TRBD1 as D (5 bases). CDR1 and CDR2 from the germline V gene are SGHRS and YFSETQ. The germline V and J ends were trimmed by 4 bases and 1 base, with 14 bases remaining between them. This CDR3 spans 15 amino acids. This chain's CDR3 is CASSRAGNWNTEAFF. CDR3 DNA sequence: TGCGCCAGCAGCCGGGCAGGGAATTGGAACACTGAAGCTTTCTTT.

This rearrangement joins TRBV6-5 to TRBJ1-2, with D uncertain. The CDR3 loop spans 14 amino acids. Looked up from germline, CDR1 is MNHEY and CDR2 is SVGAGI. The V end was cut by 0 bases, the J end by 4 bases, with 9 bases between. The CDR3 region is CASSYSTGVYGYTF. The CDR3 bases are TGTGCCAGCAGTTACTCTACCGGAGTCTATGGCTACACCTTC.

V usage is TRBV4-1 and J usage is TRBJ1-2; TRBD1 aligns across 10 bases. CDR1 is MGHRA, CDR2 YSYEKL, per germline. The junction had 4 bases not matched to a gene; V was cut back by 2 bases and J by 4 bases. The CDR3 has 15 residues. The CDR3 nucleotides are TGCGCCAGCAGCCAACCCCGGGACAGGGGCTATGGCTACACCTTC. Amino acids: CASSQPRDRGYGYTF.

CDR3 in DNA: TGTGCCAGCAGCTTATTAGCGGAAGAGACCCAGTACTTC. It specifies CASSLLAEETQYF. The chain has TRBV7-6 and TRBJ2-5; weak D call: TRBD2 (6 bases). This CDR3 has 13 residues. V was trimmed by 2 bases and J by 3 bases, leaving 7 bases between them. CDR1 and CDR2 from the germline V gene are SGHVS and FNYEAQ. Based on the CDR3 plus reference TRBV7-6 and TRBJ2-5, the full variable domain is GAGVSQSPRYKVTKRGQDVALRCDPISGHVSLYWYRQALGQGPEFLTYFNYEAQQDKSGLPNDRFSAERPEGSISTLTIQRTEQRDSAMYRCASSLLAEETQYFGPGTRLLVL.

The V gene is TRBV27, the J gene TRBJ2-7, with 7 bases lining up with TRBD1. The CDR3 has 15 amino acids. The V and J ends lost 5 bases and 3 bases, in that order; junction bases with no gene match: 10. Germline V CDR1 and CDR2: MNHEY, SMNVEV (reference sequence). The CDR3 DNA follows: TGTGCCAGCAGTCCATACAGGGGTATTTACTACGAGCAGTACTTC. Residues: CASSPYRGIYYEQYF.

This chain joins TRBV3-1 (or the pseudogene TRBV3-2) and TRBJ2-5; maybe TRBD2 (7 bases). The CDR3 is 15 residues long. From germline, CDR1 is LGHDT and CDR2 YNNKEL (reference sequence). V dropped 0 bases and J dropped 5 bases, with 13 bases sitting between them. CDR3 in DNA: TGTGCCAGCAGCCAAGAGGGGGGGCCGGGGGAGACCCAGTACTTC. It yields the protein CASSQEGGPGETQYF.

The chain has TRBV18 and TRBJ1-1, with a possible D match to TRBD1 (5 bases). Germline values: CDR1 KGHSH, CDR2 LQKENI. This CDR3 contains 12 residues. The V and J ends lost 5 bases and 5 bases respectively, with 9 bases between them. The CDR3 here is CASSSRVTEAFF. The CDR3 bases are TGTGCCAGCTCATCCAGGGTGACTGAAGCTTTCTTT.